The 5 T cell receptor beta chains listed next were all sequenced from one sample in a study of blood T cell repertoires in COVID-19. Data came from immunoSEQ multiplex PCR; TCRdb stores just in-frame clones and leaves some out. Of approximately 100,000 clones listed, around 87% are singletons. The sample comprised peripheral blood. Receptors were obtained from a woman in her twenties or thirties with acute or convalescent COVID-19.

The rearrangement links TRBV30 to TRBJ1-6; D not certain. The length of the CDR3 is 14 residues. Germline loops: CDR1 GTSNPN, CDR2 SVGIG (reference sequence). Trimming took 2 bases from V and 13 from J, leaving 18 bases between them. CDR3 protein: CAWSTFEGASPLHF. The CDR3 DNA is TGTGCCTGGAGTACCTTCGAGGGCGCGAGTCCCCTCCACTTT.

The chain links TRBV12-5 to TRBJ1-1; perhaps TRBD1 as D (6 bases). Per the germline V gene, CDR1 is LGHNT and CDR2 is FRNRAP. The CDR3 totals 13 residues. V was cut by 2 bases and J by 7 bases, with 11 bases left in between. CDR3 sequence reads: CASGLSLTGEAFF. The CDR3 DNA reads TGTGCTAGTGGTTTGTCTTTGACAGGTGAAGCTTTCTTT.

The chain couples TRBV27 to TRBJ1-2; 10 bases match TRBD1. CDR3 length: 17 residues. Germline CDR1 reads MNHEY; CDR2 reads SMNVEV (reference sequence). V shed 1 base, J shed 7 bases, and the junction held 12 bases outside the gene matches. CDR3 sequence reads: CASSLLPPDRGRGGYTF. As DNA, the CDR3 is TGTGCCAGCAGTTTATTACCCCCGGACAGGGGGAGAGGTGGCTACACCTTC.

The chain carries TRBV19 and TRBJ1-1, with 11 bases that match TRBD1. Germline CDR1 LNHDA, CDR2 SQIVND (reference sequence). The J segment lost 5 bases and the V segment lost 6 bases, leaving 2 bases of the junction unmatched. This CDR3 is built from 13 residues. CDR3 residues: CASSGTGGTEAFF. The CDR3, as DNA: TGTGCCAGTAGCGGGACAGGGGGAACTGAAGCTTTCTTT. Full variable domain (missing parts from reference TRBV19 and TRBJ1-1): DGGITQSPKYLFRKEGQNVTLSCEQNLNHDAMYWYRQDPGQGLRLIYYSQIVNDFQKGDIAEGYSVSREKKESFPLTVTSAQKNPTAFYLCASSGTGGTEAFFGQGTRLTVV.

This clone was detected only once. This chain joins TRBV7-9 and TRBJ2-7; 8 positions match TRBD1. The CDR3 is 14 amino acids. V gave up 4 bases and J gave up 2 bases; unmatched junction bases: 4. Germline V gene sequence: CDR1 SEHNR, CDR2 FQNEAQ (reference sequence). The CDR3 protein is CASSSGQGPYEQYF. The CDR3 DNA reads TGTGCCAGCAGCTCCGGACAGGGACCCTACGAGCAGTACTTC. Full variable domain (remainder filled in from reference TRBV7-9 and TRBJ2-7): DTGVSQNPRHKITKRGQNVTFRCDPISEHNRLYWYRQTLGQGPEFLTYFQNEAQLEKSRLLSDRFSAERPKGSFSTLEIQRTEQGDSAMYLCASSSGQGPYEQYFGPGTRLTVT.